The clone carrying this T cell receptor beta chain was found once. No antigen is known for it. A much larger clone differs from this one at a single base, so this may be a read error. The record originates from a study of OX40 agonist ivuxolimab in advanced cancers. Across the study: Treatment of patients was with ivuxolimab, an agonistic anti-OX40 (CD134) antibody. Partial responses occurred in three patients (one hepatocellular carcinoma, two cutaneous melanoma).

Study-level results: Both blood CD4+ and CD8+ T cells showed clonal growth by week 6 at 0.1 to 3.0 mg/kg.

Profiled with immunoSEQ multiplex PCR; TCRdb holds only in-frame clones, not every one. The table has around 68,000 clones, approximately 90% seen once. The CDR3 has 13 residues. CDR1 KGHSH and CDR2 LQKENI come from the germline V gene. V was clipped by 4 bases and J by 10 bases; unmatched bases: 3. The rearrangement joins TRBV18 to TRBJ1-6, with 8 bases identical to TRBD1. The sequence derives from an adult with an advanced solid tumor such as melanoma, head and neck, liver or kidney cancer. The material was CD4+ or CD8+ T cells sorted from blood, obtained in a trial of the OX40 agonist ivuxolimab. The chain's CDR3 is CASSQTGESPLHF. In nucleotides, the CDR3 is TGTGCCAGCTCACAGACAGGGGAATCACCCCTCCACTTT.